The 7 T cell receptor beta chains in this list originate from one sample, sequenced in a study of cytomegalovirus exposure and HLA in healthy donors. This PCR relied on a set of 60 Vbeta primers and 13 Jbeta primers. This table comes from immunoSEQ multiplex PCR, and its TCRdb copy is limited to in-frame clones, with some not included. The sample has some 110,000 clones; approximately 80% are singletons. Material: PBMCs. These receptors originate from a man aged 50 or older in good health and CMV-seropositive.

J is TRBJ2-2 and V is TRBV19, with TRBD2 identical over 7 bases. Germline lookup yields CDR1 LNHDA and CDR2 SQIVND (reference sequence). The CDR3 is made up of 14 amino acids. The J segment lost 5 bases and the V segment lost 7 bases, leaving 7 bases of the junction unmatched. The CDR3 nucleotides read TGTGCCAGTAAGCGCGGGAGTACGACCGGGGAGCTGTTTTTT. Amino acids: CASKRGSTTGELFF. The whole variable domain, remainder taken from reference TRBV19 and TRBJ2-2, is DGGITQSPKYLFRKEGQNVTLSCEQNLNHDAMYWYRQDPGQGLRLIYYSQIVNDFQKGDIAEGYSVSREKKESFPLTVTSAQKNPTAFYLCASKRGSTTGELFFGEGSRLTVL.

The chain joins TRBV7-9 to TRBJ2-1; 7 positions match TRBD1. J was trimmed by 2 bases and V by 6 bases; bases with no gene match: 7. This CDR3 has 15 amino acids. Germline V CDR1 and CDR2: SEHNR, FQNEAQ (reference sequence). DNA of the CDR3: TGTGCCAGCAGTCTCGACAGGGAGACCTACAATGAGCAGTTCTTC. Translating gives CASSLDRETYNEQFF.

This clone was detected a few times. The chain uses TRBV5-4 and TRBJ1-2; D may be TRBD1 (5 bases). Germline lookup yields CDR1 SGHNT and CDR2 YYREEE (reference sequence). V gave up 1 base and J gave up 4 bases, with 14 bases separating them. This CDR3 is 15 amino acids long. This CDR3 is CASSLSRSGPYGYTF. The CDR3 DNA sequence: TGTGCCAGCAGCTTGAGTCGGTCAGGGCCCTATGGCTACACCTTC.

The J gene is TRBJ2-5, the V gene TRBV4-2; 13 bases match TRBD2. Germline CDR1 is LGHNA and CDR2 is YNFKEQ. This CDR3 comprises 16 residues. Trimming cost V 1 base and J 5 bases; bases outside gene matches: 4. This chain's CDR3 is CASSQGTSGRGETQYF. CDR3 sequence (DNA): TGTGCCAGCAGCCAAGGGACTAGCGGGAGAGGGGAGACCCAGTACTTC.

This chain joins TRBV7-2 and TRBJ1-1, with D maybe TRBD1 (5 bases). The V end was cut by 6 bases, the J end by 10 bases, with 15 bases between. The CDR3 is made up of 12 amino acids. The germline gives CDR1 SGHTA, CDR2 FQGNSA. CDR3 coding DNA: TGTGCCAGCAGGGAAAGTGGAGGGGTAGCTTTCTTT. This encodes CASRESGGVAFF. Together with reference TRBV7-2 and TRBJ1-1, the CDR3 gives the full variable domain: GAGVSQSPSNKVTEKGKDVELRCDPISGHTALYWYRQSLGQGLEFLIYFQGNSAPDKSGLPSDRFSAERTGGSVSTLTIQRTQQEDSAVYLCASRESGGVAFFGQGTRLTVV.

The chain has TRBV9 and TRBJ2-1; the D is unclear. The CDR3 spans 14 residues. Germline V gives CDR1 SGDLS, CDR2 YYNGEE. The V end lost 4 bases, the J end lost 5 bases, and 13 bases lay between the germline ends. The CDR3 region is CASSPSAGNNEQFF. CDR3 DNA: TGTGCCAGCAGCCCATCCGCAGGTAACAATGAGCAGTTCTTC.

By share, this clone counts as medium-sized (0.01 to 0.1%). The gene calls are TRBV4-1 and TRBJ2-1, with D perhaps matching TRBD2 (5 bases). This CDR3 is 16 amino acids long. The germline V gene encodes CDR1 MGHRA and CDR2 YSYEKL. Trimming shortened V by 1 base and J by 0 bases, and 10 bases separated the two germline ends. This CDR3 reads CASSQVARRSYNEQFF. DNA for the CDR3: TGCGCCAGCAGCCAAGTAGCGCGCCGCTCCTACAATGAGCAGTTCTTC.